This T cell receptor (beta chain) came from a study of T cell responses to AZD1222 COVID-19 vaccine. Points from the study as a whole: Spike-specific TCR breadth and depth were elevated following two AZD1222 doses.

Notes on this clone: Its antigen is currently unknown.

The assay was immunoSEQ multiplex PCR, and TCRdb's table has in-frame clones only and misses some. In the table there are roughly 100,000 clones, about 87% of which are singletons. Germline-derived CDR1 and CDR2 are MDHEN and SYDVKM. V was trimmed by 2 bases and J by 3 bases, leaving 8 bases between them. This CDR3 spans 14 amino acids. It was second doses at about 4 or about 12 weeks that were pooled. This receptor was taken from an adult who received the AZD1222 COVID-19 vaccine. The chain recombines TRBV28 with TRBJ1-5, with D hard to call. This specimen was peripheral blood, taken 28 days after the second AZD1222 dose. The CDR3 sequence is CASSLLQTNQPQHF. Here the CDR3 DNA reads TGTGCCAGCAGTTTACTACAGACCAATCAGCCCCAGCATTTT.